Included here is one T cell receptor (beta chain) sequence, with context. This sample was taken from a study of blood T cell repertoires in COVID-19. After removal of 5 bases from V and 5 bases from J, the junction contained 1 base not matched to a gene. CDR3 length: 12 residues. Germline CDR1 and CDR2: SEHNR and FQNEAQ (reference sequence). Assay used: immunoSEQ multiplex PCR; TCRdb lists only in-frame clones, some missing. This sample has 45,000 to 75,000 clones, with 80% to 90% found just once. V usage is TRBV7-9 and J usage is TRBJ2-7; 9 bases agree with TRBD1. The sequenced material came from peripheral blood. This clonotype originated in a man between 60 and 70 years old with acute or convalescent COVID-19. CDR3 amino acids: CASSRTGDEQYF. Written as DNA, the CDR3 is TGTGCCAGCAGCCGGACAGGGGACGAGCAGTACTTC.